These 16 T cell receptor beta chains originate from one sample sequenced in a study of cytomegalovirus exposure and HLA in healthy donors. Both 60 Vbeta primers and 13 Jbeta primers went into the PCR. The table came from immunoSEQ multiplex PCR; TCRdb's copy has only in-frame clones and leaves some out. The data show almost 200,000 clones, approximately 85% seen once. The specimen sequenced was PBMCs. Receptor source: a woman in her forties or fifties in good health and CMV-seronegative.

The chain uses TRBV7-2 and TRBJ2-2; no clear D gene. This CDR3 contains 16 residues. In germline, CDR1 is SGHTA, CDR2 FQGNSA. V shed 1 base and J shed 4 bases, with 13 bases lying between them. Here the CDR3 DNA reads TGTGCCAGCAGCTTAGGATCAATCCGAGGCACCGGGGAGCTGTTTTTT. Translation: CASSLGSIRGTGELFF.

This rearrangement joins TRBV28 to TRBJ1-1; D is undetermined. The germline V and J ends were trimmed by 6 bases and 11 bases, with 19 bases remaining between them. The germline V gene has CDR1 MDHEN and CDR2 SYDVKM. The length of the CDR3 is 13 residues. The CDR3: CASRSGGLSLAFF. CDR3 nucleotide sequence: TGTGCCAGCAGATCCGGAGGGTTGTCTTTGGCTTTCTTT.

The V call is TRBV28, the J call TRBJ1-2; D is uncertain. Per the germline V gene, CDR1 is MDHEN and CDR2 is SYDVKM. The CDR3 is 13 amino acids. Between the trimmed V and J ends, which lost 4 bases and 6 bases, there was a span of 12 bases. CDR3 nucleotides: TGTGCCAGCAGTTCCTCTTCCCCTCATGGCTACACCTTC. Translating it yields CASSSSSPHGYTF.

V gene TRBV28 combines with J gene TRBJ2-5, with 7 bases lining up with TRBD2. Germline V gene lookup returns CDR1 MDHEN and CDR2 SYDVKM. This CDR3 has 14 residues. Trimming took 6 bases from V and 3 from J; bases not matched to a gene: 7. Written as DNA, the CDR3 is TGTGCCAGCAGCCCGGGAGGCAGGGAAGAGACCCAGTACTTC. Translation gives CASSPGGREETQYF.

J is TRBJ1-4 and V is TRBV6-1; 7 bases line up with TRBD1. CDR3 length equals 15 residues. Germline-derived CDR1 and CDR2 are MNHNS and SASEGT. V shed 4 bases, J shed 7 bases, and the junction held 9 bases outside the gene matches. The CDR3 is CASSGLTGLFEKLFF. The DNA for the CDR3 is TGTGCCAGCAGTGGTCTGACAGGGTTGTTTGAAAAACTGTTTTTT.

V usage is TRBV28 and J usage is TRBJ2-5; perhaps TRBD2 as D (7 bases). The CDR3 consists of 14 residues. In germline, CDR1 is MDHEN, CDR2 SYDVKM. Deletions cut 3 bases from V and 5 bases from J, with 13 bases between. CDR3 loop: CASSFGGARETQYF. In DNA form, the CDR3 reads TGTGCCAGCAGTTTTGGGGGGGCACGGGAGACCCAGTACTTC. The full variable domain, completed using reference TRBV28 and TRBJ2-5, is DVKVTQSSRYLVKRTGEKVFLECVQDMDHENMFWYRQDPGLGLRLIYFSYDVKMKEKGDIPEGYSVSREKKERFSLILESASTNQTSMYLCASSFGGARETQYFGPGTRLLVL.

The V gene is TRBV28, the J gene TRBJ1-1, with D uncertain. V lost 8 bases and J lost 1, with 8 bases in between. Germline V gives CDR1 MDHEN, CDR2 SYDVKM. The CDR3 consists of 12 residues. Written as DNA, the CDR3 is TGTGCCAGCTCCCCGTGGAACACTGAAGCTTTCTTT. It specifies CASSPWNTEAFF. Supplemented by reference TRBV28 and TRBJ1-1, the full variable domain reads DVKVTQSSRYLVKRTGEKVFLECVQDMDHENMFWYRQDPGLGLRLIYFSYDVKMKEKGDIPEGYSVSREKKERFSLILESASTNQTSMYLCASSPWNTEAFFGQGTRLTVV.

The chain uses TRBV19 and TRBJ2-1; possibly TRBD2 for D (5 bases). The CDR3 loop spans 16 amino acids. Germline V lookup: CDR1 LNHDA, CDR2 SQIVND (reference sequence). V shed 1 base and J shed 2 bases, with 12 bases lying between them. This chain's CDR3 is CASSIGAGRTYNEQFF. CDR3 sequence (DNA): TGTGCCAGTAGTATAGGGGCGGGTCGGACCTACAATGAGCAGTTCTTC.

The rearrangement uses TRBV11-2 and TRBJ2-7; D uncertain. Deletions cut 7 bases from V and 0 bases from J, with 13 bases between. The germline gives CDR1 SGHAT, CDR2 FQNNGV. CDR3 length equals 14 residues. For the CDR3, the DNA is TGTGCCAGCACCCCCCAGTTCAGCTCCTACGAGCAGTACTTC. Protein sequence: CASTPQFSSYEQYF.

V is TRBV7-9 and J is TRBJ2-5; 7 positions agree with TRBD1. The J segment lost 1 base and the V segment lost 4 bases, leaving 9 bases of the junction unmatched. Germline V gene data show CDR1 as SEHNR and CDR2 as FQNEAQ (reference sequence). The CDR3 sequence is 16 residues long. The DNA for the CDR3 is TGTGCCAGCAGCTCCGCCGGGACAGCCTCCCAAGAGACCCAGTACTTC. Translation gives CASSSAGTASQETQYF.

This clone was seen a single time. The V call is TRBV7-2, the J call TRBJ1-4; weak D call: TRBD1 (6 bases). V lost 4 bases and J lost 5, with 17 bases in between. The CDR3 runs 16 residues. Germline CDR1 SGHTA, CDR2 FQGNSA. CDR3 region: CASSSASGTQNEKLFF. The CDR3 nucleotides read TGTGCCAGCAGCTCAGCCTCCGGGACACAAAATGAAAAACTGTTTTTT.

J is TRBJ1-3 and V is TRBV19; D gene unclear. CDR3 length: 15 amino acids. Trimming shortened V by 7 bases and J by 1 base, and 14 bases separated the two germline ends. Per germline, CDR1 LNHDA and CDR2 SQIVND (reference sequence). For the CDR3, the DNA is TGTGCCAGTATTATGATACAGCCTTCTGGAAACACCATATATTTT. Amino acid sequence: CASIMIQPSGNTIYF.

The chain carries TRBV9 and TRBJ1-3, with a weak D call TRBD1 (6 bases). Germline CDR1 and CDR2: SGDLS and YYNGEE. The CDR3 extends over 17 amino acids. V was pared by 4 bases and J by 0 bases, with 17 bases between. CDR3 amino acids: CASSPGWGPSSGNTIYF. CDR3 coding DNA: TGTGCCAGCAGCCCAGGGTGGGGGCCCTCCTCTGGAAACACCATATATTTT.

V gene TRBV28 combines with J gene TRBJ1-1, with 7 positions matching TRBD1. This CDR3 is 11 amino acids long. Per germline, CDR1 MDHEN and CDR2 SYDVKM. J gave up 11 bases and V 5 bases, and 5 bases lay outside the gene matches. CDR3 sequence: CASSEGAGAFF. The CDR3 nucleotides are TGTGCCAGCAGTGAGGGGGCGGGCGCTTTCTTT.

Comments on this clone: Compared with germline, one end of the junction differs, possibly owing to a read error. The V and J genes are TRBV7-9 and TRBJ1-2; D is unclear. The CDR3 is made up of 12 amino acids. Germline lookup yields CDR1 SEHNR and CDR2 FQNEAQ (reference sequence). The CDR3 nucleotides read TGTTCCAGCAGCTTAGGGTCAGTGAGCTACACCTTC. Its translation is CSSSLGSVSYTF.

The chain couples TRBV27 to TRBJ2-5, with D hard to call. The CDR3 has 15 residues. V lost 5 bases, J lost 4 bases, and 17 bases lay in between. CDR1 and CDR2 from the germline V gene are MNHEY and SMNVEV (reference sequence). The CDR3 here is CASSPRHFPPETQYF. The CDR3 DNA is TGTGCCAGCAGTCCCCGACACTTCCCACCAGAGACCCAGTACTTC.